A single sample gave rise to the 21 T cell receptor beta chains below, sequenced in a study of T cells in Graves' hyperthyroidism and ophthalmopathy. Researchers amplified the TCR beta CDR3 regions from RNA transcripts. First-round RT-PCR targeting the TCR CDR3 was performed with the HTBI primer set. TCRdb reanalysed the multiplex PCR reads using MiXCR and keeps one entry per CDR3 protein. The table includes 490,000 or so distinct CDR3 sequences, around 50% detected once. The sequencing sample was made of peripheral blood or thyroid tissue (not recorded which). The receptors here all came from an adult woman with Graves' disease, either hyperthyroidism or ophthalmopathy (not recorded which).

This clonotype was seen a handful of times. The CDR3 loop reads CASSLFGIEKLFF. The DNA for the CDR3 is TGTGCCAGCAGTTTGTTCGGGATTGAAAAACTGTTTTTT. The V call is TRBV12-3 or TRBV12-4, the J call TRBJ1-4; D is unresolved. This CDR3 contains 13 residues. V was shortened by 3 bases and J by 7 bases, with 9 bases between the two germline ends.

This clonotype was seen ten or more times. The chain has TRBV6-2 or TRBV6-3 and TRBJ2-7; 8 bases match TRBD1. The CDR3 consists of 14 residues. Germline V gives CDR1 MNHEY, CDR2 SVGEGT. V lost 6 bases, J lost 2 bases, and 6 bases stayed unmatched. The CDR3 DNA is TGTGCCAGCAGACGACAGGGGACGACCTACGAGCAGTACTTC. It is translated as CASRRQGTTYEQYF.

This clonotype was recorded only once. The chain combines TRBV15 with TRBJ1-5; D unclear. Germline loops: CDR1 LNHNV, CDR2 YYDKDF (reference sequence). The CDR3 consists of 15 residues. Trimming took off 0 bases at V and 7 bases at J, with 13 bases between the two ends. The CDR3 nucleotides read TGTGCCACCAGCAGAGATAGTGCCTTGGGGCAGCCCCAGCATTTT. Translated: CATSRDSALGQPQHF. The full variable domain, with the rest looked up from reference TRBV15 and TRBJ1-5, is DAMVIQNPRYQVTQFGKPVTLSCSQTLNHNVMYWYQQKSSQAPKLLFHYYDKDFNNEADTPDNFQSRRPNTSFCFLDIRSPGLGDTAMYLCATSRDSALGQPQHFGDGTRLSIL.

This clonotype has ten or more counts. The chain employs TRBV19 and TRBJ1-1, with a tentative D call TRBD1 (6 bases). This CDR3 is 17 amino acids long. Trimming took 1 base from V and 1 from J, leaving 16 bases between them. CDR1 and CDR2 (germline): LNHDA, SQIVND (reference sequence). In DNA, the CDR3 is TGTGCCAGTAGTATAGTAGGAACAGGGCTCGAGAACACTGAAGCTTTCTTT. Protein sequence: CASSIVGTGLENTEAFF.

Ten or more counts support this clonotype. V and J are TRBV20-1 and TRBJ2-5, with 8 bases fitting TRBD2. The CDR3 is 13 amino acids. In germline, CDR1 is DFQATT, CDR2 SNEGSKA (reference sequence). With 8 bases clipped from V and 0 bases from J, the junction kept 5 bases outside the gene matches. This CDR3 reads CSRIAGNQETQYF. The CDR3, as DNA: TGCAGTCGCATAGCGGGAAACCAAGAGACCCAGTACTTC.

This clonotype occurred a few times. The rearrangement links TRBV2 to TRBJ1-2; TRBD1 might be the D (5 bases). V was clipped by 5 bases and J by 8 bases, with 18 bases between them. From germline, CDR1 is SNHLY and CDR2 FYNNEI. This CDR3 is built from 14 residues. CDR3 amino acids: CASSYSGRGAGYTF. The CDR3 DNA is TGTGCCAGCAGTTATAGCGGGAGAGGGGCGGGCTACACCTTC. The entire variable domain, with the rest obtained from reference TRBV2 and TRBJ1-2, is as follows: EPEVTQTPSHQVTQMGQEVILRCVPISNHLYFYWYRQILGQKVEFLVSFYNNEISEKSEIFDDQFSVERPDGSNFTLKIRSTKLEDSAMYFCASSYSGRGAGYTFGSGTRLTVV.

The rearrangement links TRBV2 to TRBJ1-1; perhaps TRBD1 as D (5 bases). The V and J ends lost 5 bases and 11 bases respectively, with 12 bases between them. The CDR3 extends over 11 amino acids. Germline V gene sequence: CDR1 SNHLY, CDR2 FYNNEI. DNA for the CDR3: TGTGCCAGCAGTCGGGGCAGGGAGGCTTTCTTT. Translating it yields CASSRGREAFF.

This clonotype showed up just a few times. The chain joins TRBV6-6 to TRBJ2-5; 8 bases line up with TRBD1. Germline values: CDR1 MNHNY, CDR2 SVGAGI (reference sequence). This CDR3 has 16 residues. V was pared by 2 bases and J by 9 bases, with 14 bases of the junction left unmatched. The DNA for the CDR3 is TGTGCCAGCAGTTACGGCAGGGGGCGTAGCAATCAGCCCCAGTACTTC. Its protein product is CASSYGRGRSNQPQYF.

This chain's CDR3 is CSVAGRAQDYEQYF. CDR3 nucleotide sequence: TGCAGCGTTGCCGGGAGGGCCCAAGATTACGAGCAGTACTTC. The V call is TRBV29-1, the J call TRBJ2-7; 8 nucleotides match TRBD2. CDR3 size: 14 residues. CDR1 is SQVTM, CDR2 ANQGSEA, per germline. V lost 4 bases to trimming and J lost 4 bases; unmatched junction nucleotides: 9.

The chain links TRBV7-7 to TRBJ2-5; 7 bases line up with TRBD1. The CDR3 totals 12 residues. Germline loops: CDR1 SSHAT, CDR2 FNYEAQ (reference sequence). In nucleotides, the CDR3 is TGTGCTAGCCAGGGGGTCTCAGAGACCCAGTACTTC. It yields the protein CASQGVSETQYF.

This chain joins TRBV15 and TRBJ2-5; no reliable D call. Trimming pared 3 bases from V and 2 bases from J, leaving 13 bases between. In germline, CDR1 is LNHNV, CDR2 YYDKDF (reference sequence). The CDR3 consists of 15 residues. CDR3 in DNA: TGTGCCACCAGCAGGGATATGTTGATGCAAGAGACCCAGTACTTC. The encoded protein is CATSRDMLMQETQYF.

CDR3 nucleotides: TGTGCCATCAGTTTATGGGCTACCGGAGAAAAACTGTTTTTT. Protein product: CAISLWATGEKLFF. The chain has TRBV10-3 and TRBJ1-4; D ambiguous. Trimming shortened V by 5 bases and J by 8 bases, and 15 bases separated the two germline ends. The CDR3 length is 14 residues. The V gene's germline CDR1 is ENHRY and CDR2 SYGVKD.

In its sample, this clonotype was seen once. V is TRBV20-1 and J is TRBJ1-6; D is unresolved. This CDR3 comprises 17 residues. The V end lost 0 bases, the J end lost 5 bases, and 17 bases lay between the germline ends. The germline CDR1 and CDR2 sequences are DFQATT and SNEGSKA (reference sequence). The CDR3 DNA follows: TGCAGTGCTAGAGATCTCTCCCTACTCGAGCATAATTCACCCCTCCACTTT. Protein sequence: CSARDLSLLEHNSPLHF.

The sample holds many counts of this clonotype. The chain employs TRBV5-1 and TRBJ1-4; weak D call: TRBD1 (5 bases). V was cut by 4 bases and J by 0 bases, with 13 bases left in between. The CDR3 totals 16 residues. Germline V gene lookup returns CDR1 SGHRS and CDR2 YFSETQ. The CDR3 loop reads CASSQGRAATNEKLFF. Written as DNA, the CDR3 is TGCGCCAGCAGCCAGGGACGGGCTGCAACTAATGAAAAACTGTTTTTT. Looking up the rest from reference TRBV5-1 and TRBJ1-4 gives the full variable domain: KAGVTQTPRYLIKTRGQQVTLSCSPISGHRSVSWYQQTPGQGLQFLFEYFSETQRNKGNFPGRFSGRQFSNSRSEMNVSTLELGDSALYLCASSQGRAATNEKLFFGSGTQLSVL.

J is TRBJ2-7 and V is TRBV29-1; 8 bases line up with TRBD2. This CDR3 has 14 amino acids. V gave up 3 bases and J gave up 2 bases; unmatched junction bases: 6. Germline V gene lookup returns CDR1 SQVTM and CDR2 ANQGSEA. The CDR3 spells CSVDVRGGAYEQYF. The CDR3 bases are TGCAGCGTTGATGTTCGGGGGGGTGCCTACGAGCAGTACTTC.

This clonotype was seen ten or more times. V and J are TRBV6-6 and TRBJ1-5; D ambiguous. The CDR3 contains 14 residues. Looked up from germline, CDR1 is MNHNY and CDR2 is SVGAGI (reference sequence). Trimming stripped 3 bases from V and 1 base from J, with 7 bases between. The CDR3 here is CASSYGESNQPQHF. CDR3 bases: TGTGCCAGCAGTTATGGGGAGAGCAATCAGCCCCAGCATTTT.

V usage is TRBV2 and J usage is TRBJ2-3; 9 bases align to TRBD2. The trim removed 6 bases at V and 4 bases at J, leaving 5 bases unmatched. In germline, CDR1 is SNHLY, CDR2 FYNNEI. This CDR3 is 14 amino acids long. CDR3 coding DNA: TGTGCCAGCAGGACTAGCGGATATGCAGATACGCAGTATTTT. Amino acids: CASRTSGYADTQYF.

This clonotype has a single count. The rearrangement uses TRBV2 and TRBJ1-1, with 7 bases fitting TRBD1. J gave up 5 bases and V 5 bases, and 8 bases lay outside the gene matches. In germline, CDR1 is SNHLY, CDR2 FYNNEI. This CDR3 comprises 14 residues. CDR3 residues: CASSPRTQGTEAFF. The CDR3 nucleotides are TGTGCCAGCAGTCCCCGGACACAGGGGACTGAAGCTTTCTTT.

The table lists this clonotype with many counts. V gene TRBV7-9 combines with J gene TRBJ1-1; D call uncertain. CDR3 size: 12 residues. The V and J ends lost 5 bases and 7 bases respectively, with 11 bases between them. Germline loops: CDR1 SEHNR, CDR2 FQNEAQ (reference sequence). The CDR3 region is CASSLPRREAFF. The CDR3 DNA is TGTGCCAGCAGCCTACCCCGTCGTGAAGCTTTCTTT. Full variable domain (outside the CDR3, taken from reference TRBV7-9 and TRBJ1-1): DTGVSQNPRHKITKRGQNVTFRCDPISEHNRLYWYRQTLGQGPEFLTYFQNEAQLEKSRLLSDRFSAERPKGSFSTLEIQRTEQGDSAMYLCASSLPRREAFFGQGTRLTVV.

CDR3 sequence reads: CAYQRKIKRPADQPQHF. CDR3 in DNA: TGTGCCTACCAGCGGAAGATTAAGCGCCCTGCCGATCAGCCCCAGCATTTT. This rearrangement joins TRBV6-6 to TRBJ1-5, with D hard to call. The CDR3 contains 17 residues. Germline CDR1 reads MNHNY; CDR2 reads SVGAGI (reference sequence). Trimming took off 11 bases at V and 5 bases at J, with 28 bases between the two ends.

The J gene is TRBJ1-1, the V gene TRBV9, with D possibly matching TRBD1 (6 bases). Trimming took off 5 bases at V and 2 bases at J, with 13 bases between the two ends. Looked up from germline, CDR1 is SGDLS and CDR2 is YYNGEE. The CDR3 consists of 14 residues. The CDR3 loop is CASRQEGGNTEAFF. As DNA, the CDR3 is TGTGCCAGCAGACAAGAGGGGGGTAACACTGAAGCTTTCTTT.